This TCR beta chain was recovered during a study of shared clonotypes between healthy human individuals. General observations from the study: The authors expected sequencing depth to affect clonotype sharing among donors. Generation probability values for non-shared clonotypes were lower than those for clonotypes shared by all four donors.

Produced via immunoSEQ multiplex PCR; TCRdb's table is partial and in-frame only. The table includes 2 million to 2.5 million clones, about 93% detected once. Terminally differentiated effector memory CD45RA+ cells were excluded by CCR7 positive selection of CD45RO-negative cells. The sample holds one count of this clone. Its specificity is not known. The CDR3 loop spans 16 amino acids. J gave up 1 base and V 6 bases, and 6 bases lay outside the gene matches. Germline CDR1 MNHEY, CDR2 SMNVEV (reference sequence). The sequenced material came from naive CD8+ T cells from PBMCs. The chain recombines TRBV27 with TRBJ2-3; TRBD2 matches 11 bases. The sequence derives from a man between 18 and 35 years old in good health. Some clones in this sample may be carry-over from other donors' samples. CDR3 in amino acids: CASRPILAGGTDTQYF. The CDR3 nucleotides are TGTGCCAGCAGGCCCATACTAGCGGGGGGCACAGATACGCAGTATTTT.